These 2 T cell receptor beta chains came from one sample sequenced in a study of T cells in Graves' hyperthyroidism and ophthalmopathy. What was amplified from RNA transcripts were TCR beta CDR3 regions. The primer set for the first-round RT-PCR of the TCR CDR3 was HTBI. TCRdb itself ran the multiplex PCR reads through MiXCR, one entry per CDR3 protein. Of around 620,000 distinct CDR3 sequences listed, 14% are singletons. The material sequenced was blood. These receptors all stem from a woman aged 18-30 years with Graves' ophthalmopathy.

This clonotype was picked up many times. The chain couples TRBV20-1 to TRBJ2-3; 10 bases align to TRBD2. CDR3 size: 15 residues. Germline V gene data show CDR1 as DFQATT and CDR2 as SNEGSKA (reference sequence). The trim removed 1 base at V and 4 bases at J, leaving 5 bases unmatched. The CDR3, as DNA: TGCAGTGCTAGAGGGCTAGCGGGAGCGGCAGATACGCAGTATTTT. This encodes CSARGLAGAADTQYF.

In this sample, this clonotype turned up many times. J is TRBJ1-5 and V is TRBV15; D ambiguous. The CDR3 is 15 amino acids. Trimming removed 1 base from V and 3 bases from J, with 10 bases in between. The V gene's germline CDR1 is LNHNV and CDR2 YYDKDF (reference sequence). The CDR3 loop is CATSRGAGDNQPQHF. The CDR3 DNA reads as TGTGCCACCAGCAGAGGGGCAGGAGACAATCAGCCCCAGCATTTT. Full variable domain (outside the CDR3, taken from reference TRBV15 and TRBJ1-5): DAMVIQNPRYQVTQFGKPVTLSCSQTLNHNVMYWYQQKSSQAPKLLFHYYDKDFNNEADTPDNFQSRRPNTSFCFLDIRSPGLGDTAMYLCATSRGAGDNQPQHFGDGTRLSIL.